Following are 9 T cell receptor beta chains from one sample sequenced in a study of T-cell memory formation after mild COVID-19. TCRdb analysed the 5' RACE reads with MiXCR anew, one entry per CDR3 protein. Among about 180,000 distinct CDR3 sequences, approximately 16% were seen once, and the ten largest hold about 2%. The sequencing sample was made of PBMCs or a T cell subset sorted from them (not recorded which). These receptor sequences come from an adult woman who had mild COVID-19 (a few samples of this study predate the infection). Cell type and time point are not known.

This clonotype was seen a handful of times. The chain carries TRBV29-1 and TRBJ2-1, with D perhaps TRBD1 (6 bases). CDR3 length: 14 residues. The V gene lost 7 bases and the J gene lost 4 bases, with 17 bases spanning the gap. CDR1 is SQVTM, CDR2 ANQGSEA, per germline. CDR3 nucleotides: TGCAGCGGACGTGGGGACAATATTTACAATGAGCAGTTCTTC. Its protein product is CSGRGDNIYNEQFF.

This sequence joins TRBV6-5 and TRBJ1-3; no definite D call. The V and J ends lost 7 bases and 0 bases respectively, with 16 bases between them. Germline assignment: CDR1 MNHEY and CDR2 SVGAGI. The CDR3 is 16 residues long. CDR3 amino acids: CASIPGRESSGNTIYF. In DNA form, the CDR3 reads TGTGCCAGCATTCCTGGGAGAGAGAGCTCTGGAAACACCATATATTTT.

The rearrangement uses TRBV29-1 and TRBJ2-5; 15 nucleotides agree with TRBD2. Germline lookup yields CDR1 SQVTM and CDR2 ANQGSEA. The CDR3 consists of 14 residues. V was clipped by 6 bases and J by 7 bases; unmatched bases: 6. The CDR3 nucleotides are TGCAGCGTAGGACTAGCGGGAGGGTTCCGGACCCAGTACTTC. This codes for CSVGLAGGFRTQYF.

In this sample, this clonotype turned up a few times. The chain recombines TRBV5-1 with TRBJ1-1; D possibly corresponds to TRBD1 (5 bases). Deletions cut 3 bases from V and 3 bases from J, with 18 bases between. Germline V gene data show CDR1 as SGHRS and CDR2 as YFSETQ. The CDR3 length is 16 residues. CDR3 loop: CASSYGTFLRDTEAFF. In DNA form, the CDR3 reads TGCGCCAGCAGCTACGGGACGTTCCTTAGGGACACTGAAGCTTTCTTT.

This chain uses TRBV5-1 with TRBJ2-3, with 10 bases matching TRBD2. The CDR3 has 16 residues. CDR1 and CDR2 from the germline V gene are SGHRS and YFSETQ. The J segment lost 0 bases and the V segment lost 5 bases, leaving 6 bases of the junction unmatched. The CDR3, as DNA: TGCGCCAGCAGACCCGAACTAGCGGGGAGCACAGATACGCAGTATTTT. This gives the protein CASRPELAGSTDTQYF.

The sample holds a few counts of this clonotype. The V call is TRBV20-1, the J call TRBJ2-4; no reliable D call. The CDR3 consists of 15 residues. The V end was cut by 3 bases, the J end by 0 bases, with 12 bases between. Germline V lookup: CDR1 DFQATT, CDR2 SNEGSKA (reference sequence). The CDR3 sequence: CSASGQQIAKNIQYF. The CDR3 nucleotides read TGCAGTGCTAGTGGGCAGCAAATAGCCAAAAACATTCAGTACTTC.

The chain combines TRBV6-5 with TRBJ1-2; perhaps TRBD1 as D (5 bases). V was clipped by 5 bases and J by 8 bases, with 12 bases between them. This CDR3 is built from 12 residues. Germline V CDR1 and CDR2: MNHEY, SVGAGI. For the CDR3, the DNA is TGTGCCAGCAGTCAATCCAGGGAGGGCTACACCTTC. Amino acid sequence: CASSQSREGYTF.

This clonotype was observed a few times. V usage is TRBV20-1 and J usage is TRBJ2-7; 10 bases agree with TRBD1. The CDR3 totals 15 residues. V was clipped by 6 bases and J by 2 bases; unmatched bases: 10. CDR1 is DFQATT and CDR2 is SNEGSKA in the germline V gene (reference sequence). The DNA of the CDR3 is TGCAGTGCCCTCAACCGGGACAGGGGAACCTACGAGCAGTACTTC. This codes for CSALNRDRGTYEQYF.

This clonotype was detected a few times. The chain couples TRBV6-5 to TRBJ1-1; D perhaps matches TRBD1 (5 bases). The V gene's germline CDR1 is MNHEY and CDR2 SVGAGI. V dropped 4 bases and J dropped 5 bases, with 17 bases sitting between them. This CDR3 region has 15 residues. Here the CDR3 reads CASSSEPGGWTEAFF. The DNA of the CDR3 is TGTGCCAGCAGTTCAGAACCTGGGGGTTGGACTGAAGCTTTCTTT.